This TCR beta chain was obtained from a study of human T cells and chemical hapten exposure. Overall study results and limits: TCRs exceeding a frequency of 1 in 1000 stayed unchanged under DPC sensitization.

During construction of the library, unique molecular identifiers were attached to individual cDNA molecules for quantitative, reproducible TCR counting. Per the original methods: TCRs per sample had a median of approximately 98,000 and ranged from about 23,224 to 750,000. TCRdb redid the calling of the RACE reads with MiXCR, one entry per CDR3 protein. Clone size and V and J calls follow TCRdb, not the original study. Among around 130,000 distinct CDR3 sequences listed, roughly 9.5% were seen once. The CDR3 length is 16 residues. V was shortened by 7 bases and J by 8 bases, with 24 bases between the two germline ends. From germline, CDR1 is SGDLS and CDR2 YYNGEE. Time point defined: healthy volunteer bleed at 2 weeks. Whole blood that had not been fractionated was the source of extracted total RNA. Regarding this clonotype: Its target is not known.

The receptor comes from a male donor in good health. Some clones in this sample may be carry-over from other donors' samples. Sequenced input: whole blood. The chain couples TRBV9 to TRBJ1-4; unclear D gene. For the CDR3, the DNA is TGTGCCAGCGGAATATCTAGGGAGGAGGTTGGAGAAAAACTGTTTTTT. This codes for CASGISREEVGEKLFF.